This entry concerns a single T cell receptor (beta chain). Its antigen is not identified. The CDR3 is 16 residues long. Germline-derived CDR1 and CDR2 are SGDLS and YYNGEE. Unmatched junction bases numbered 7, after V lost 1 base and J lost 3 bases. PCR used 60 Vbeta primers and 13 Jbeta primers. Produced via immunoSEQ multiplex PCR; TCRdb's table is partial and in-frame only. The table lists 120,000 or so clones, 81% of them singletons. The sample comes from a study of cytomegalovirus exposure and HLA in healthy donors. Study-level points and caveats: A few V segments could not be told apart, such as TRBV6-2 and TRBV6-3, and were left out. A previous analysis found most TCR beta V segments productive roughly 87% or roughly 30% of the time. The records held CMV serostatus as the only immune exposure information.

The chain has TRBV9 and TRBJ2-3; 8 bases are a match to TRBD1. The source material was PBMCs. The sequence derives from a man aged 18 to 29 in good health and CMV-seronegative. In DNA form, the CDR3 reads TGTGCCAGCAGCGTACTCGGGGACAGGAATACAGATACGCAGTATTTT. Its translation is CASSVLGDRNTDTQYF.